This T cell receptor (beta chain) was recorded in a study of T cell responses to AZD1222 COVID-19 vaccine. This table comes from immunoSEQ multiplex PCR, and its TCRdb copy is limited to in-frame clones, with some not included. The table records 150,000 or so clones, 90% to 95% of them present only once. Findings of the study overall: The donor group comprised mostly white British people and more females; the analysis possibly underestimated clonal diversity.

CDR1 and CDR2 (germline): SGHTA, FQGNSA. V shed 3 bases and J shed 2 bases, with 10 bases lying between them. The CDR3 runs 14 residues. Concerning this clone: Its antigen is currently unknown.

The chain carries TRBV7-2 and TRBJ2-5; D not certain. The clonotype originates from an adult in good health. The material was peripheral blood, obtained on day 0 of AZD1222 vaccination. CDR3: CASSFLGSQETQYF. CDR3 coding DNA: TGTGCCAGCAGCTTCCTGGGTTCTCAAGAGACCCAGTACTTC. Based on the CDR3 plus reference TRBV7-2 and TRBJ2-5, the full variable domain is GAGVSQSPSNKVTEKGKDVELRCDPISGHTALYWYRQSLGQGLEFLIYFQGNSAPDKSGLPSDRFSAERTGGSVSTLTIQRTQQEDSAVYLCASSFLGSQETQYFGPGTRLLVL.